This T cell receptor (beta chain) came from a study of regulatory T cells in long-lasting Graves disease. Indicated time point: newly diagnosed GD, antithyroid drugs for less than 3 months. Generation of the TCR library employed RNA extracted from PBMCs. V was shortened by 8 bases and J by 3 bases, with 12 bases between the two germline ends. Germline CDR1 MDHEN, CDR2 SYDVKM. The CDR3 has 13 amino acids. Assembly of TCR beta libraries relied on iRepertoire HTBI primers together with Arm-PCR of CDR3 regions. TCRdb redid the calling of the multiplex PCR reads with MiXCR, one entry per CDR3 protein. In the table there are a few hundred thousand distinct CDR3 sequences, roughly 13% of which are singletons. The data also belong to a second study, concerning T cells in Graves' hyperthyroidism and ophthalmopathy.

This clonotype originated in a man aged 30-40 years with Graves disease. Sequences were derived from peripheral blood mononuclear cells (PBMCs), sampled at new diagnosis, from a patient treated with antithyroid drugs. The rearrangement links TRBV28 to TRBJ2-3; D is unclear. The CDR3 bases are TGTGCCAGCGGCACCAGACAAACAGATACGCAGTATTTT. This translates into CASGTRQTDTQYF.